These 5 T cell receptor beta chains were sequenced from one sample in a study of shared clonotypes between healthy human individuals. Method: immunoSEQ multiplex PCR; TCRdb's copy keeps in-frame clones and lacks some. The sample shows a few million clones, approximately 92% of them seen only once. Material for sequencing was naive CD4+ T cells sorted from blood. Sample subset: CD45RA+ positively selected. Receptor source: a man between 18 and 29 years old in good health.

The chain recombines TRBV12-5 with TRBJ2-5; D is possibly TRBD1 or TRBD2 (5 bases each). The CDR3 is 15 amino acids. With 7 bases removed from V and 5 bases from J, the gap between germline ends came to 20 bases. The germline gives CDR1 LGHNT, CDR2 FRNRAP. The CDR3, as DNA: TGTGCTAGTGAATGGGGGTTGACTGTACAGGAGACCCAGTACTTC. Amino acids: CASEWGLTVQETQYF.

The chain combines TRBV30 with TRBJ1-2; a possible D gene is TRBD1 (5 bases). The germline V gene has CDR1 GTSNPN and CDR2 SVGIG (reference sequence). This CDR3 comprises 12 residues. Between the trimmed V and J ends, which lost 4 bases and 2 bases, there was a span of 8 bases. CDR3 loop: CAWKGTNYGYTF. The CDR3 coding sequence is TGTGCCTGGAAGGGGACCAACTATGGCTACACCTTC.

This chain links TRBV7-2 with TRBJ2-1, with 13 bases identical to TRBD2. CDR1 SGHTA and CDR2 FQGNSA come from the germline V gene. Losses at the gene ends were 4 bases for V and 0 bases for J; bases not matched to a gene: 9. The CDR3 length is 19 residues. CDR3 coding DNA: TGTGCCAGCAGCTACCCCCGGACTAGCGGGGGTAGCTCCTACAATGAGCAGTTCTTC. This sequence encodes CASSYPRTSGGSSYNEQFF. Supplemented by reference TRBV7-2 and TRBJ2-1, the full variable domain reads GAGVSQSPSNKVTEKGKDVELRCDPISGHTALYWYRQSLGQGLEFLIYFQGNSAPDKSGLPSDRFSAERTGGSVSTLTIQRTQQEDSAVYLCASSYPRTSGGSSYNEQFFGPGTRLTVL.

V usage is TRBV29-1 and J usage is TRBJ2-7, with D perhaps TRBD2 (5 bases). Germline CDR1 is SQVTM and CDR2 is ANQGSEA. V shed 3 bases and J shed 4 bases, with 7 bases lying between them. This CDR3 is built from 11 residues. This CDR3 is CSVEGDYEQYF. For the CDR3, the DNA is TGCAGCGTTGAGGGAGATTACGAGCAGTACTTC.

This chain uses TRBV6-5 with TRBJ1-1; unclear D gene. V was cut by 2 bases and J by 5 bases, with 18 bases left in between. The V gene's germline CDR1 is MNHEY and CDR2 SVGAGI. The CDR3 covers 16 residues. The CDR3 loop reads CASSYGFGETGTEAFF. DNA of the CDR3: TGTGCCAGCAGTTACGGGTTCGGGGAGACCGGAACTGAAGCTTTCTTT.